The 10 T cell receptor beta chains below were found in one sample sequenced in a study of blood T cell repertoires in COVID-19. Sequencing used immunoSEQ multiplex PCR; TCRdb keeps in-frame clones, though not all of them. The repertoire holds 200,000 to 250,000 clones, with 89% as singletons. Sequencing was done on a sample of peripheral blood. The receptors stem from a woman between 35 and 50 years old with acute or convalescent COVID-19.

CDR3 sequence: CASSRGLENTEAFF. The CDR3 region has the DNA TGTGCCAGCAGTAGGGGGTTGGAGAACACTGAAGCTTTCTTT. The chain carries TRBV6-5 and TRBJ1-1; a possible D gene is TRBD1 (6 bases). Germline values: CDR1 MNHEY, CDR2 SVGAGI. Trimming shortened V by 5 bases and J by 1 base, and 11 bases separated the two germline ends. The CDR3 is 14 residues long.

This clone appeared a single time. The chain carries TRBV21-1 and TRBJ2-7; the D segment call TRBD2 is taken from the table without a DNA check. TRBV21-1 is an annotated pseudogene. The CDR3 sequence is 15 residues long. The CDR3 loop is CASGEDGGGPYEQYV. The CDR3 bases are TGTGCCAGCGGCGAGGACGGCGGAGGCCCCTACGAGCAGTACGTC.

The gene calls are TRBV3-1 (or the pseudogene TRBV3-2) and TRBJ1-5; no clear D. CDR3 length equals 14 residues. The V end lost 1 base, the J end lost 5 bases, and 9 bases lay between the germline ends. CDR1 and CDR2 (germline): LGHDT, YNNKEL (reference sequence). The CDR3 nucleotides are TGTGCCAGCAGCCAAGGTTCGGGGTATCAGCCCCAGCATTTT. This translates into CASSQGSGYQPQHF.

The CDR3 nucleotides read TGTGCCAGCAGCTCTCTAACTGTGTATTATGGCTACACCTTC. Protein product: CASSSLTVYYGYTF. The V gene is TRBV5-6, the J gene TRBJ1-2; no reliable D call. Deletions cut 3 bases from V and 5 bases from J, with 14 bases between. Germline values: CDR1 SGHDT, CDR2 YYEEEE. This CDR3 has 14 residues.

DNA of the CDR3: TGTGCCAGCAGCCCCCGGGACAGAAACACTGAAGCTTTCTTT. As protein: CASSPRDRNTEAFF. The V gene is TRBV9, the J gene TRBJ1-1; TRBD1 matches 7 bases. Germline trimming cut 4 bases from V and 2 bases from J; bases unmatched to any gene: 5. CDR1 and CDR2 from the germline V gene are SGDLS and YYNGEE. The CDR3 runs 14 residues.

This sequence joins TRBV9 and TRBJ1-2; possibly TRBD1 for D (6 bases). Germline V lookup: CDR1 SGDLS, CDR2 YYNGEE. Trimming cost V 0 bases and J 2 bases, with 8 bases left between them. This CDR3 has 14 amino acids. The CDR3 sequence is CASSVGTANYGYTF. CDR3 coding DNA: TGTGCCAGCAGCGTAGGGACAGCGAACTATGGCTACACCTTC.

This sequence joins TRBV10-3 and TRBJ2-5; TRBD2 aligns across 10 bases. The germline V gene has CDR1 ENHRY and CDR2 SYGVKD. This CDR3 has 16 residues. V lost 0 bases and J lost 1; bases outside the gene matches: 2. CDR3 protein: CAISESLAGVQETQYF. CDR3 bases: TGTGCCATCAGTGAGTCGCTAGCGGGGGTCCAAGAGACCCAGTACTTC.

This chain joins TRBV10-3 and TRBJ1-1; no firm D call. The CDR3 totals 13 residues. Trimming shortened V by 6 bases and J by 1 base, and 9 bases separated the two germline ends. CDR1 and CDR2 from the germline V gene are ENHRY and SYGVKD. The CDR3 DNA reads as TGTGCCATCAGCGGTGAACCGAACACTGAAGCTTTCTTT. Translation: CAISGEPNTEAFF.

The chain employs TRBV3-1 (or the pseudogene TRBV3-2) and TRBJ1-2, with D tentatively TRBD1 (5 bases). The CDR3 loop spans 13 amino acids. CDR1 and CDR2 from the germline V gene are LGHDT and YNNKEL (reference sequence). Between the trimmed V and J ends, which lost 1 base and 7 bases, there was a span of 10 bases. This CDR3 is CASSQGQGGGYTF. For the CDR3, the DNA is TGTGCCAGCAGCCAAGGGCAGGGAGGTGGCTACACCTTC.

This clone has a single count. The genes are TRBV3-1 (or the pseudogene TRBV3-2) and TRBJ1-3; maybe TRBD1 (5 bases). The CDR3 is made up of 17 amino acids. Trimming removed 0 bases at V and 0 bases at J, with 12 bases between. The germline V gene encodes CDR1 LGHDT and CDR2 YNNKEL (reference sequence). CDR3 sequence: CASSQDLWGGSGNTIYF. The CDR3 DNA reads as TGTGCCAGCAGCCAAGATCTTTGGGGCGGCTCTGGAAACACCATATATTTT.